Listed below are T cell receptor beta chains from one sample, sequenced in a study of human T cells and chemical hapten exposure. TCRdb redid the calling of the RACE reads with MiXCR, one entry per CDR3 protein. The table lists 120,000 to 150,000 distinct CDR3 sequences, roughly 10% of them singletons. The source material was whole blood, sampled in connection with sensitization to the hapten diphenylcyclopropenone (DPC). The source of these receptors is a woman between 50 and 59 years old with alopecia areata. Some clones in this sample may be carry-over from other donors' samples. Both conserved end residues are part of each CDR3. A D gene is named only where the DNA matches it firmly. The size entry is marked missing in some rows and otherwise reads once, few, many or a size class.

d_call clone_size j_call v_call cdr3_nt cdr3_aa
. . TRBJ1-1 TRBV5-1 TGCGCCAGCAGCTTGCTCTCAGCACACAACACTGAAGCTTTCTTT CASSLLSAHNTEAFF
TRBD2 . TRBJ2-2 TRBV12-3/TRBV12-4 TGTGCCAGCAGCCTCTCAGCGGGAGCCGGGGAGCTGTTTTTT CASSLSAGAGELFF
. many TRBJ2-2 TRBV7-9 TGTGCCAGCAGCTTAGTCGTGGGGTTGGCCGGGGAGCTGTTTTTT CASSLVVGLAGELFF
. . TRBJ1-1 TRBV3-1 TGTGCCAGCAGCCGGGCGGGGCCTATGAACACTGAAGCTTTCTTT CASSRAGPMNTEAFF
. . TRBJ2-7 TRBV20-1 TGCAGTGCTAGTGCCCCACCCAGCTACGAGCAGTACTTC CSASAPPSYEQYF
. . TRBJ1-1 TRBV29-1 TGCAGCGTCCAAGCAGGGAACGTCAACACTGAAGCTTTCTTT CSVQAGNVNTEAFF
TRBD1 . TRBJ1-1 TRBV5-1 TGCGCCAGCAGCCGCGGCGGAGGGGGCCCTCTCTCTGAAGCTTTCTTT CASSRGGGGPLSEAFF
. many TRBJ2-7 TRBV11-1 TGTGCCAGCAGCCCCCTTGGTCGGCTTAAGTACGAGCAGTACTTC CASSPLGRLKYEQYF
. . TRBJ2-7 TRBV29-1 TGCAGCGCTGAGGTTGCGGGAAGGCCAAGGAACGAGCAGTACTTC CSAEVAGRPRNEQYF
. . TRBJ1-5 TRBV4-1 TGCGCCAGCAGCCAAGACCAGTATCAGCCCCAGCATTTT CASSQDQYQPQHF
. . TRBJ1-2 TRBV19 TGTGCCAGTAGGCCGACGGCGAACTATGGCTACACCTTC CASRPTANYGYTF
. few TRBJ2-2 TRBV5-1 TGCGCCAGCAGCTTGAACGCCGGGGAGCTGTTTTTT CASSLNAGELFF
TRBD2 many TRBJ2-5 TRBV18 TGTGCCAGCTCACCACCGGTATCCGGGAGGGAGACCCAGTACTTC CASSPPVSGRETQYF
. few TRBJ2-1 TRBV29-1 TGCAGCGTTAGGGAACTAGGCTCCTACAATGAGCAGTTCTTC CSVRELGSYNEQFF
TRBD1 . TRBJ1-3 TRBV29-1 TGCAGCGTCCTACAGGGGGCAGGTGGAAACACCATATATTTT CSVLQGAGGNTIYF
. many TRBJ2-5 TRBV6-6 TGTGCCAGCAGTTACTACCGGGTCCCCCAAGAGACCCAGTACTTC CASSYYRVPQETQYF
. many TRBJ1-1 TRBV30 TGTGCCTGGAGTGTAGGGCGGCGGACTGAAGCTTTCTTT CAWSVGRRTEAFF
. . TRBJ2-5 TRBV28 TGTGCCAGCAGTTTAGGGGGAAGAGAGAAAGAGACCCAGTACTTC CASSLGGREKETQYF
. many TRBJ2-3 TRBV10-3 TGTGCCACTCTGAGGGGTCCAGGGGATACGCAGTATTTT CATLRGPGDTQYF
. many TRBJ1-2 TRBV7-9 TGTGCCAGCAGCTTCTGGACAGCGAGTAACTATGGCTACACCTTC CASSFWTASNYGYTF
. many TRBJ1-6 TRBV5-1 TGCGCCAGCCGTGACAGTAATTCACCCCTCCACTTT CASRDSNSPLHF
TRBD2 few TRBJ2-1 TRBV7-8 TGTGCCAGCAGCCCGGGACTAGCGATATCAAGCTCCTACAATGAGCAGTTCTTC CASSPGLAISSSYNEQFF
. many TRBJ1-5 TRBV6-2/TRBV6-3 TGTGCCAGCAGTTACCAGCATACGGGACCCCTGGGGCCCCAGCATTTT CASSYQHTGPLGPQHF
TRBD2 many TRBJ2-7 TRBV12-3/TRBV12-4 TGTGCCAGCAGAACCGGGACTAGCGGGAGCCACGAGCAGTACTTC CASRTGTSGSHEQYF
. . TRBJ2-5 TRBV7-8 TGTGCCAGCAGCTTAGGGGCAGAAGAGACCCAGTACTTC CASSLGAEETQYF
TRBD2 . TRBJ2-1 TRBV7-2 TGTGCCAGCAGCTTAGTGACGGGAGGGGATGAGCAGTTCTTC CASSLVTGGDEQFF
. few TRBJ1-4 TRBV28 TGTGCCAGCAGTTTTGAGGGGAGGGAAAAACTGTTTTTT CASSFEGREKLFF
. few TRBJ2-1 TRBV13 TGTGCCAGCAGCGATAGACAGGAGTACAATGAGCAGTTCTTC CASSDRQEYNEQFF
. . TRBJ1-4 TRBV6-5 TGTGCCAGCAGTTACTCGGGCAGGAGAACTAATGAAAAACTGTTTTTT CASSYSGRRTNEKLFF
. . TRBJ1-1 TRBV5-1 TGCGCCAGCAGCCGGGAGGAGGGAAGCACTGAAGCTTTCTTT CASSREEGSTEAFF
. few TRBJ2-5 TRBV28 TGTGCCAGCAGACAACCGGGGATAGAGACCCAGTACTTC CASRQPGIETQYF
. many TRBJ2-5 TRBV28 TGTGCCAGCAGTTCCTCCCTAAGGACCCAGTACTTC CASSSSLRTQYF
TRBD1 . TRBJ2-3 TRBV12-3/TRBV12-4 TGTGCCAGCAGAACCCGAGGTAGGGGGCGCCCAGATACGCAGTATTTT CASRTRGRGRPDTQYF
. . TRBJ1-2 TRBV29-1 TGCAGCGTTGCTTTGACAGATAATAACTATGGCTACACCTTC CSVALTDNNYGYTF
TRBD2 . TRBJ2-5 TRBV28 TGTGCCAGCAGTTTTCGGGCTAGCGGGTCGGCGCGGGAAAAAACCCAGTACTTC CASSFRASGSAREKTQYF
. few TRBJ2-7 TRBV11-1 TGTGCCAGCAGCGCCTACCCTGGGCGCTACGAGCAGTACTTC CASSAYPGRYEQYF
TRBD1 . TRBJ2-7 TRBV6-5 TGTGCCAGCATCTTTGGACAGGGCCTCTACGAGCAGTACTTC CASIFGQGLYEQYF
. . TRBJ2-6 TRBV28 TGTGCCAGCAGTCCAAATTTTCTGCGCGCCGTCCTGACTTTC CASSPNFLRAVLTF
. many TRBJ1-5 TRBV9 TGTGCCAGCAGTCCTGGTGGGGGGCAGCCCCAGCATTTT CASSPGGGQPQHF
. . TRBJ2-7 TRBV30 TGTGCCTGGAGTAATCAGGGTTACGAGCAGTACTTC CAWSNQGYEQYF
TRBD2 . TRBJ2-1 TRBV20-1 TGCAGTGCTACAAGGACTAGCGGGCTTACGGAGCAGTTCTTC CSATRTSGLTEQFF
TRBD1 few TRBJ1-5 TRBV29-1 TGCAGCGTCCGGACAGGGGCGCAGCCCCAGCATTTT CSVRTGAQPQHF